This entry concerns a single T cell receptor (beta chain). The assay was immunoSEQ multiplex PCR, and TCRdb's table has in-frame clones only and misses some. This table holds some 45,000 clones, around 93% found once. The germline gives CDR1 LNHDA, CDR2 SQIVND (reference sequence). V lost 6 bases to trimming and J lost 0 bases; unmatched junction nucleotides: 8. CDR3 length equals 16 residues. The source of the sample is a study of T cell changes during pregnancy in multiple sclerosis. J is TRBJ2-1 and V is TRBV19; TRBD2 agrees at 7 bases. The sequencing used CD8+ T cells from peripheral blood mononuclear cells, collected in the first trimester of pregnancy. This TCR was recovered from a female donor with multiple sclerosis, enrolled in a pregnancy study. The CDR3 bases are TGTGCCAGTAGGCTCTCGGGGGGAATCTCCTACAATGAGCAGTTCTTC. Its translation: CASRLSGGISYNEQFF.